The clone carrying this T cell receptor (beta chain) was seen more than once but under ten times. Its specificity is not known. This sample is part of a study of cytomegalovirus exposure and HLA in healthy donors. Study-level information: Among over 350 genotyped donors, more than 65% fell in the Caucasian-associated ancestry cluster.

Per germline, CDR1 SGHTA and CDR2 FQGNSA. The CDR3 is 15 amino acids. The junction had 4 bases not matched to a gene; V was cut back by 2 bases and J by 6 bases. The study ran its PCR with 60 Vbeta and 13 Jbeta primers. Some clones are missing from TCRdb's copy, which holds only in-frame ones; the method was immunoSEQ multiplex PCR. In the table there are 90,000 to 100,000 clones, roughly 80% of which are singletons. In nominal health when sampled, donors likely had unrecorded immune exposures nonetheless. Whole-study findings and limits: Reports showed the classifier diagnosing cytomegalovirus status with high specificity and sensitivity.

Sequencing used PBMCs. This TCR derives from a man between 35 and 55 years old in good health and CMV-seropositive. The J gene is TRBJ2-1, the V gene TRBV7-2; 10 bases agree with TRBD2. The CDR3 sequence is CASSLLAGASNEQFF. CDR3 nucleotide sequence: TGTGCCAGCAGCTTACTAGCGGGAGCCAGCAATGAGCAGTTCTTC.